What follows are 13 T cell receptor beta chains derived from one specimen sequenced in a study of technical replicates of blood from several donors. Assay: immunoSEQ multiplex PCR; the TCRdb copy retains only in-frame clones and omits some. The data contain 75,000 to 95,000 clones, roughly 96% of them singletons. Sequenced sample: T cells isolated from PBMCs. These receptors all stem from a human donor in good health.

The CDR3 sequence: CASGLDRGSYNEQFF. CDR3 in DNA: TGTGCTAGTGGTTTGGACAGGGGAAGTTACAATGAGCAGTTCTTC. The chain carries TRBV12-5 and TRBJ2-1, with 7 bases matching TRBD1. Losses at the gene ends were 1 base for V and 4 bases for J; bases not matched to a gene: 4. The CDR3 sequence is 15 residues long. Germline-derived CDR1 and CDR2 are LGHNT and FRNRAP. Using reference TRBV12-5 and TRBJ2-1 for the parts outside the CDR3, the full variable domain is DARVTQTPRHKVTEMGQEVTMRCQPILGHNTVFWYRQTMMQGLELLAYFRNRAPLDDSGMPKDRFSAEMPDATLATLKIQPSEPRDSAVYFCASGLDRGSYNEQFFGPGTRLTVL.

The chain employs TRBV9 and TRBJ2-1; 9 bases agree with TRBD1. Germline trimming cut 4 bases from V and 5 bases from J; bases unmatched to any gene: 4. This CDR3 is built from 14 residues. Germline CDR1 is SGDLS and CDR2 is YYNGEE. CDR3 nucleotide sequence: TGTGCCAGCAGCCCCCGGACAGGGGACAATGAGCAGTTCTTC. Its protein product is CASSPRTGDNEQFF.

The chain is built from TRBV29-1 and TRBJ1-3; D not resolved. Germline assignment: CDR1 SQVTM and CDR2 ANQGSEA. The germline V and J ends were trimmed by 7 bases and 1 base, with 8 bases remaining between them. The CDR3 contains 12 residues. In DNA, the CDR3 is TGCAGCGCCTTACTTTCTGGAAACACCATATATTTT. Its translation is CSALLSGNTIYF.

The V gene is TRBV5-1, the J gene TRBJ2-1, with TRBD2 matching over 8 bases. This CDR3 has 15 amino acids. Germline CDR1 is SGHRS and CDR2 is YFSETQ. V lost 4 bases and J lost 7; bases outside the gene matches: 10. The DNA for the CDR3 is TGCGCCAGCAGCCTATCCGGGACTAGTTCGAATGAGCAGTTCTTC. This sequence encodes CASSLSGTSSNEQFF.

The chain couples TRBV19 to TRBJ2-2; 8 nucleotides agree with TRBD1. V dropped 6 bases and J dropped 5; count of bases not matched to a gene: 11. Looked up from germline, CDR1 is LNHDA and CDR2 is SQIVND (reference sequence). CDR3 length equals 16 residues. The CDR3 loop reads CASRTQGARDTGELFF. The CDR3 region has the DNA TGTGCCAGTAGGACTCAGGGGGCGCGTGATACCGGGGAGCTGTTTTTT.

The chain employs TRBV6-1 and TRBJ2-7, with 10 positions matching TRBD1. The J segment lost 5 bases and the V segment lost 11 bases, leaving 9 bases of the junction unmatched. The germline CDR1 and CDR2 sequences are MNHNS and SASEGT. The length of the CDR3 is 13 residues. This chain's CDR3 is CASTGTGVDEQYF. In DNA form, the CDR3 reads TGTGCCTCCACGGGGACAGGGGTGGACGAGCAGTACTTC.

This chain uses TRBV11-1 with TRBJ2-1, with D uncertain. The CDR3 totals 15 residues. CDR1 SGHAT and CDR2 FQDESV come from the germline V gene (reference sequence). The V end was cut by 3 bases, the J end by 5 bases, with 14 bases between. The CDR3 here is CASSFDSRSHNEQFF. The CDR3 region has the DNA TGTGCCAGCAGCTTCGACTCGCGCAGTCACAATGAGCAGTTCTTC.

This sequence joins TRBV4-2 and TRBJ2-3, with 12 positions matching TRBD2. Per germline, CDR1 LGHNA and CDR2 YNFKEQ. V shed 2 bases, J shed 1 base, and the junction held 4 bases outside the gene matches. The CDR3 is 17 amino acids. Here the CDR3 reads CASSQRLAGAGTDTQYF. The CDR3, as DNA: TGTGCCAGCAGCCAAAGACTAGCGGGAGCCGGCACAGATACGCAGTATTTT.

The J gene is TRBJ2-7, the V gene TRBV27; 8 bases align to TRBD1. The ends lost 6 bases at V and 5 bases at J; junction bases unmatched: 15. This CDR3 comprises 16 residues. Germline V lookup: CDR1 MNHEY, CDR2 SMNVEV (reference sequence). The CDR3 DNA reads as TGTGCCAGCAGCCGTAAGATCGGGACAGGTGCCCACGAGCAGTACTTC. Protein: CASSRKIGTGAHEQYF.

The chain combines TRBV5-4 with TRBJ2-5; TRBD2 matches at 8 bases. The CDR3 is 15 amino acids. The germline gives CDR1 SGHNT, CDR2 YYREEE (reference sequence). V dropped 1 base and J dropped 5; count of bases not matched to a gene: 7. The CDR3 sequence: CASSLIGGVGETQYF. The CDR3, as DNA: TGTGCCAGCAGCTTGATCGGGGGGGTTGGCGAGACCCAGTACTTC. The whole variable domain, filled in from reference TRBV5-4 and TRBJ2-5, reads ETGVTQSPTHLIKTRGQQVTLRCSSQSGHNTVSWYQQALGQGPQFIFQYYREEENGRGNFPPRFSGLQFPNYSSELNVNALELDDSALYLCASSLIGGVGETQYFGPGTRLLVL.

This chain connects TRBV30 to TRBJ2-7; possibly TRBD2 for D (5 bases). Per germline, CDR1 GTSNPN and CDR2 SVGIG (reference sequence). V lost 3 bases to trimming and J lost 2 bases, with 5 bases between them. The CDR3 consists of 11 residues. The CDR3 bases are TGTGCCTGGAGCGGGACCTACGAGCAGTACTTC. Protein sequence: CAWSGTYEQYF.

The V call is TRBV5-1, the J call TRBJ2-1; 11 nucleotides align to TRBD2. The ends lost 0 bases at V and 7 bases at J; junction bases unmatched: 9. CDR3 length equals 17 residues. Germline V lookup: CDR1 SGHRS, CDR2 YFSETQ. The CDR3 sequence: CASSLELAGVGGNEQFF. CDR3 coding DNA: TGCGCCAGCAGCTTGGAACTAGCGGGAGTGGGTGGAAATGAGCAGTTCTTC.

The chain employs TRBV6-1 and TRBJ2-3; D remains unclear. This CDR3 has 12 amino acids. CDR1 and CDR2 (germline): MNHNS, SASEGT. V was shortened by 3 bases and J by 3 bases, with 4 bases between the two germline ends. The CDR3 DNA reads TGTGCCAGCAGTGACGGGACAGATACGCAGTATTTT. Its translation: CASSDGTDTQYF.